A single sample gave rise to the 27 T cell receptor beta chains below, sequenced in a study of blood T cell repertoires in COVID-19 (TCRdb year 2020). Library preparation used the immunoSEQ multiplex PCR assay. TCRdb took this table from immuneACCESS and kept in-frame rearrangements with V and J called. Such tables lack part of the clones; where checked against another copy, unresolved V genes explain under half of the gap, and the rest is unexplained. Recorded for this sample are over 110,000 clones; approximately 81% of them occurred a single time. Over 8% of the sample lies in the top ten. The sequenced sample was peripheral blood. The source of these receptors is a human donor in a cohort sampled during active COVID-19.

The chain carries TRBV28 and TRBJ2-5; the D gene is possibly TRBD1 (8 bases). CDR3 length: 15 residues. The V gene lost 6 bases and the J gene lost 5 bases, with 19 bases spanning the gap. CDR1 is MDHEN, CDR2 SYDVKM, per germline. The CDR3 coding sequence is TGTGCCAGCAGGTCAACAGGGGGGGTAAGGGAGACCCAGTACTTC. This translates into CASRSTGGVRETQYF. The entire variable domain, with the rest obtained from reference TRBV28 and TRBJ2-5, is as follows: DVKVTQSSRYLVKRTGEKVFLECVQDMDHENMFWYRQDPGLGLRLIYFSYDVKMKEKGDIPEGYSVSREKKERFSLILESASTNQTSMYLCASRSTGGVRETQYFGPGTRLLVL.

J is TRBJ1-3 and V is TRBV5-6; no definite D call. Deletions cut 0 bases from V and 0 bases from J, with 7 bases between. CDR3 length: 15 amino acids. The germline CDR1 and CDR2 sequences are SGHDT and YYEEEE. CDR3 sequence reads: CASSLGRYSGNTIYF. The CDR3 bases are TGTGCCAGCAGCTTGGGCAGGTACTCTGGAAACACCATATATTTT.

The chain carries TRBV4-1 and TRBJ2-3; TRBD2 agrees at 9 bases. CDR3 size: 20 residues. Trimming took 2 bases from V and 0 from J; bases not matched to a gene: 15. Germline CDR1 MGHRA, CDR2 YSYEKL. For the CDR3, the DNA is TGCGCCAGCAGCCAATGGGCGGGACTCGCGGGAGGGCAGAGCACAGATACGCAGTATTTT. It yields the protein CASSQWAGLAGGQSTDTQYF.

The rearrangement uses TRBV14 and TRBJ2-6, with 8 bases lining up with TRBD1. Losses at the gene ends were 4 bases for V and 4 bases for J; bases not matched to a gene: 6. The CDR3 has 16 residues. Germline CDR1 reads SGHDN; CDR2 reads FVKESK. The CDR3 protein is CASSRQDRVGANVLTF. The CDR3 region has the DNA TGTGCCAGCAGCCGCCAGGACAGGGTCGGGGCCAACGTCCTGACTTTC. The variable domain in full, completed from reference TRBV14 and TRBJ2-6, reads EAGVTQFPSHSVIEKGQTVTLRCDPISGHDNLYWYRRVMGKEIKFLLHFVKESKQDESGMPNNRFLAERTGGTYSTLKVQPAELEDSGVYFCASSRQDRVGANVLTFGAGSRLTVL.

This chain joins TRBV12-2 and TRBJ2-7; the table's D call, TRBD1, was not checked against the DNA. TRBV12-2 is annotated as a pseudogene. This CDR3 has 14 amino acids. The CDR3 region is CASRFPGQNYEQYF. The DNA of the CDR3 is TGTGCAAGTCGCTTTCCGGGACAAAACTACGAGCAGTACTTC.

This clone occurred once. This chain uses TRBV23-1 with TRBJ2-7; D gene ambiguous. TRBV23-1 counts as an open reading frame of uncertain function. The CDR3 consists of 15 residues. Between the trimmed V and J ends, which lost 0 bases and 0 bases, there was a span of 9 bases. The CDR3, as DNA: TGCGCCAGCAGTCAATCGGGCCCAGCCTCCTACGAGCAGTACTTC. It translates to CASSQSGPASYEQYF.

This rearrangement joins TRBV19 to TRBJ2-1, with TRBD2 matching 14 bases. CDR3 length: 22 residues. The germline gives CDR1 LNHDA, CDR2 SQIVND (reference sequence). The ends lost 4 bases at V and 4 bases at J; junction bases unmatched: 21. CDR3 coding DNA: TGTGCCAGTAGTAAACTCGGCCGGGGGGGGCCGGGACTAGCGGGAGAATACAATGAGCAGTTCTTC. This gives the protein CASSKLGRGGPGLAGEYNEQFF.

This clone was recorded once. The rearrangement joins TRBV11-1 to TRBJ2-4, with D uncertain. Germline V CDR1 and CDR2: SGHAT, FQDESV (reference sequence). The CDR3 is 15 residues long. Trimming stripped 6 bases from V and 5 bases from J, with 17 bases between. The CDR3 spells CASSSQSGKENIQYF. The CDR3 DNA reads TGTGCCAGCAGTTCGCAGTCAGGCAAAGAAAACATTCAGTACTTC.

This sequence joins TRBV7-2 and TRBJ2-7; D remains unclear. The V and J ends lost 2 bases and 3 bases respectively, with 5 bases between them. This CDR3 contains 12 residues. Germline V gives CDR1 SGHTA, CDR2 FQGNSA. CDR3 sequence reads: CASSLQRYEQYF. CDR3 nucleotide sequence: TGTGCCAGCAGCTTACAGCGCTACGAGCAGTACTTC.

The chain combines TRBV24-1 with TRBJ2-7; 7 positions agree with TRBD2. The CDR3 is 16 amino acids. Germline V gene data show CDR1 as KGHDR and CDR2 as SFDVKD. With 3 bases clipped from V and 4 bases from J, the junction kept 11 bases outside the gene matches. Here the CDR3 reads CATSDPGRGNAYEQYF. CDR3 DNA sequence: TGTGCCACCAGTGATCCCGGGCGGGGGAACGCTTACGAGCAGTACTTC.

J is TRBJ2-7 and V is TRBV29-1; D is unclear. Trimming removed 5 bases at V and 5 bases at J, with 10 bases between. The germline V gene encodes CDR1 SQVTM and CDR2 ANQGSEA. The CDR3 totals 11 residues. The CDR3 region is CSVTVSDEQYF. The CDR3 nucleotides read TGCAGCGTTACCGTCAGCGACGAGCAGTACTTC.

The rearrangement joins TRBV4-3 to TRBJ2-3; 12 positions match TRBD2. Germline V CDR1 and CDR2: LGHNA, YSLEER. With V trimmed by 1 base and J by 2 bases, 7 bases remained unmatched. The CDR3 totals 18 residues. The CDR3 sequence is CASSQAKTSGSVTDTQYF. The CDR3 nucleotides read TGCGCCAGCAGCCAAGCAAAGACTAGCGGGAGTGTCACAGATACGCAGTATTTT.

V gene TRBV29-1 combines with J gene TRBJ2-7; 13 nucleotides align to TRBD2. Looked up from germline, CDR1 is SQVTM and CDR2 is ANQGSEA. V lost 2 bases, J lost 4 bases, and 5 bases stayed unmatched. CDR3 length: 15 residues. CDR3: CSVESGLAGVYEQYF. The CDR3 nucleotides are TGCAGCGTTGAATCCGGACTAGCGGGAGTTTACGAGCAGTACTTC.

This clone has only a few counts. This chain joins TRBV28 and TRBJ2-7; D call uncertain. This CDR3 has 15 residues. V was cut by 2 bases and J by 1 base, with 12 bases left in between. The germline V gene encodes CDR1 MDHEN and CDR2 SYDVKM. CDR3 bases: TGTGCCAGCAGTTTAGATGGCGGAAATTCCTACGAGCAGTACTTC. It encodes CASSLDGGNSYEQYF.

The chain links TRBV19 to TRBJ2-2; D not certain. The V gene's germline CDR1 is LNHDA and CDR2 SQIVND (reference sequence). The CDR3 is 16 amino acids. With 6 bases removed from V and 6 bases from J, the gap between germline ends came to 20 bases. This chain's CDR3 is CASSHSRSHASGELFF. The CDR3 DNA reads TGTGCCAGTAGCCACTCTAGGAGCCACGCATCCGGGGAGCTGTTTTTT.

The gene calls are TRBV19 and TRBJ2-2; 12 bases are a match to TRBD2. Germline V gene lookup returns CDR1 LNHDA and CDR2 SQIVND (reference sequence). CDR3 size: 17 residues. After removal of 6 bases from V and 2 bases from J, the junction contained 7 bases not matched to a gene. CDR3 nucleotide sequence: TGTGCCAGTAGATCACTAGCGGGAGGACCAAACACCGGGGAGCTGTTTTTT. Translation: CASRSLAGGPNTGELFF.

The V gene is TRBV6-2 or TRBV6-3, the J gene TRBJ2-7, with no clear D. The CDR3 consists of 13 residues. Germline V gene lookup returns CDR1 MNHEY and CDR2 SVGEGT. V was cut by 4 bases and J by 7 bases, with 14 bases left in between. The CDR3 loop reads CASSSAPYLEQYF. CDR3 DNA sequence: TGTGCCAGCAGTTCCGCTCCCTATCTGGAGCAGTACTTC.

This chain links TRBV20-1 with TRBJ1-2; 7 nucleotides align to TRBD1. The CDR3 is made up of 14 amino acids. Trimming at V came to 3 bases and at J to 2 bases, leaving 6 bases not matched to a gene. Per germline, CDR1 DFQATT and CDR2 SNEGSKA (reference sequence). The CDR3 here is CSASSGQVNYGYTF. In nucleotides, the CDR3 is TGCAGTGCTAGTTCAGGACAGGTGAACTATGGCTACACCTTC.

The V gene is TRBV2, the J gene TRBJ2-5; possible D gene TRBD2, 6 bases. The CDR3 consists of 16 residues. Germline lookup yields CDR1 SNHLY and CDR2 FYNNEI. V gave up 4 bases and J gave up 3 bases, with 18 bases separating them. The CDR3 DNA reads TGTGCCAGCAGTGGGAGGTGGGTTAGCGGAGAAGAGACCCAGTACTTC. This gives the protein CASSGRWVSGEETQYF.

The chain couples TRBV7-6 to TRBJ2-5, with 13 bases fitting TRBD2. With V trimmed by 4 bases and J by 5 bases, 4 bases remained unmatched. Looked up from germline, CDR1 is SGHVS and CDR2 is FNYEAQ. The CDR3 contains 15 residues. This CDR3 is CASSSQGLAGETQYF. The CDR3 DNA reads as TGTGCCAGCAGCTCACAGGGACTAGCGGGGGAGACCCAGTACTTC.

V is TRBV15 and J is TRBJ1-2, with 7 bases aligning to TRBD1. Per the germline V gene, CDR1 is LNHNV and CDR2 is YYDKDF (reference sequence). J gave up 4 bases and V 4 bases, and 6 bases lay outside the gene matches. CDR3 length equals 14 residues. The chain's CDR3 is CATSTRQGIYGYTF. In DNA form, the CDR3 reads TGTGCCACCAGCACCCGACAGGGTATCTATGGCTACACCTTC.

This clone appeared a few times. This sequence joins TRBV29-1 and TRBJ2-3, with 8 bases lining up with TRBD2. The CDR3 covers 15 residues. The germline V gene encodes CDR1 SQVTM and CDR2 ANQGSEA. With 4 bases clipped from V and 3 bases from J, the junction kept 9 bases outside the gene matches. The CDR3 bases are TGCAGCGTTGTTAGTTTTTCTAGCGGGACAGATACGCAGTATTTT. This gives the protein CSVVSFSSGTDTQYF.

The chain recombines TRBV5-1 with TRBJ2-1, with 14 bases matching TRBD2. The CDR3 runs 15 residues. The ends lost 4 bases at V and 9 bases at J; junction bases unmatched: 6. The V gene's germline CDR1 is SGHRS and CDR2 YFSETQ. CDR3 amino acids: CASSEGLAGVGEQFF. In DNA form, the CDR3 reads TGCGCCAGCAGCGAGGGACTAGCGGGAGTAGGTGAGCAGTTCTTC. Full variable domain (missing parts from reference TRBV5-1 and TRBJ2-1): KAGVTQTPRYLIKTRGQQVTLSCSPISGHRSVSWYQQTPGQGLQFLFEYFSETQRNKGNFPGRFSGRQFSNSRSEMNVSTLELGDSALYLCASSEGLAGVGEQFFGPGTRLTVL.

A note on this clone: Within the sample, other DNA sequences also encode this same CDR3. CDR3 protein: CASSRDRGTGNTIYF. In DNA form, the CDR3 reads TGTGCCAGCAGCCGGGACAGGGGGACTGGAAACACCATATATTTT. The chain employs TRBV7-9 and TRBJ1-3, with 11 positions matching TRBD1. Trimming cost V 5 bases and J 2 bases; bases outside gene matches: 2. Germline CDR1 is SEHNR and CDR2 is FQNEAQ (reference sequence). The CDR3 is 15 residues long.

This chain connects TRBV18 to TRBJ2-7, with D unresolved. The CDR3 length is 13 residues. CDR1 and CDR2 from the germline V gene are KGHSH and LQKENI. Deletions cut 4 bases from V and 5 bases from J, with 12 bases between. The DNA of the CDR3 is TGTGCCAGCTCACAATATCTCCTTGACGAGCAGTACTTC. It encodes CASSQYLLDEQYF.

V is TRBV5-4 and J is TRBJ2-7, with a tentative D call TRBD2 (7 bases). Per the germline V gene, CDR1 is SGHNT and CDR2 is YYREEE (reference sequence). The CDR3 is 18 residues long. The germline V and J ends were trimmed by 6 bases and 0 bases, with 25 bases remaining between them. The CDR3 sequence is CASTIGGGRAGSSYEQYF. DNA of the CDR3: TGTGCCAGCACTATTGGGGGGGGCAGGGCAGGGAGCTCCTACGAGCAGTACTTC.

The V gene is TRBV27, the J gene TRBJ2-1, with 10 nucleotides matching TRBD2. V was clipped by 5 bases and J by 0 bases; unmatched bases: 7. Germline assignment: CDR1 MNHEY and CDR2 SMNVEV (reference sequence). This CDR3 has 17 residues. CDR3 protein: CASSLRTSGSSYNEQFF. The CDR3 region has the DNA TGTGCCAGCAGTCTACGGACTAGCGGTAGCTCCTACAATGAGCAGTTCTTC.